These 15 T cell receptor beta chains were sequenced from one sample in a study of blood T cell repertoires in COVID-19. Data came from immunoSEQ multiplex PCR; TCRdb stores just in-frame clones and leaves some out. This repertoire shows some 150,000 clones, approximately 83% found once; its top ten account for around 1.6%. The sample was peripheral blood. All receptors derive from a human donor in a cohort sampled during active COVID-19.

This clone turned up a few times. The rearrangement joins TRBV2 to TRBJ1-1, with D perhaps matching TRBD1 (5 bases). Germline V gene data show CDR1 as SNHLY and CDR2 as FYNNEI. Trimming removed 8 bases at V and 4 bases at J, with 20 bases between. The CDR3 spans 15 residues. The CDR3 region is CASPRNSLGGTEAFF. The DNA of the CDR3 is TGTGCCAGCCCCCGGAACTCCTTGGGGGGCACTGAAGCTTTCTTT.

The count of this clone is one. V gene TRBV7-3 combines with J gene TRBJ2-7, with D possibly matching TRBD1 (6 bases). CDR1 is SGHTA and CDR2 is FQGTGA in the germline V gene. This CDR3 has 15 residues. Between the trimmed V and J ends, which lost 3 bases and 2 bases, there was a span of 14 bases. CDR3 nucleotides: TGTGCCAGCAGCTTGCCGGGACACCGGACCTACGAGCAGTACTTC. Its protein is CASSLPGHRTYEQYF.

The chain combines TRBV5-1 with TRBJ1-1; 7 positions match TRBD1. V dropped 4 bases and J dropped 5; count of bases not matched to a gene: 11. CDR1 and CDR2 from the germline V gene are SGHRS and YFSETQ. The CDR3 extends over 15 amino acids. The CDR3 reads CASSLNRGGWTEAFF. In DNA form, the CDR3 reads TGCGCCAGCAGCCTCAACAGGGGAGGTTGGACTGAAGCTTTCTTT.

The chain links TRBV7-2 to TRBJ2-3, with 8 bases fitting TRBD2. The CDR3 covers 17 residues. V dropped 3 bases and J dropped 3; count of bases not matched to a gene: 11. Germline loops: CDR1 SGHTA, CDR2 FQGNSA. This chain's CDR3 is CASSFPPGSGRTDTQYF. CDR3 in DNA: TGTGCCAGCAGCTTCCCCCCCGGAAGCGGGAGAACAGATACGCAGTATTTT.

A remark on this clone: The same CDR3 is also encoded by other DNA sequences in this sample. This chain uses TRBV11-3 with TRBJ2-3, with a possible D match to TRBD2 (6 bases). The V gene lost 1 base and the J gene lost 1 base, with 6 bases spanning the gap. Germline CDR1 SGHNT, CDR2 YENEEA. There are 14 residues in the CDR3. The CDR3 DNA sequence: TGTGCCAGCAGCTTAGGGAGGGGCACAGATACGCAGTATTTT. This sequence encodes CASSLGRGTDTQYF.

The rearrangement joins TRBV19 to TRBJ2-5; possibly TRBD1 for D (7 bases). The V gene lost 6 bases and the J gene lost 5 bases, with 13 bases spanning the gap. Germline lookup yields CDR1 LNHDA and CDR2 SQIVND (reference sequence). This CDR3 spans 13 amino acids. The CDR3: CASSWQGGETQYF. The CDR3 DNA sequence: TGTGCCAGTAGCTGGCAGGGGGGCGAGACCCAGTACTTC.

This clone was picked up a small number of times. The CDR3 sequence: CASSESARAYGYTF. The DNA of the CDR3 is TGTGCCAGCAGTGAATCAGCCAGGGCCTATGGCTACACCTTC. V gene TRBV6-1 combines with J gene TRBJ1-2, with D perhaps matching TRBD1 (5 bases). The CDR3 sequence is 14 residues long. The V gene's germline CDR1 is MNHNS and CDR2 SASEGT. V was shortened by 2 bases and J by 4 bases, with 11 bases between the two germline ends.

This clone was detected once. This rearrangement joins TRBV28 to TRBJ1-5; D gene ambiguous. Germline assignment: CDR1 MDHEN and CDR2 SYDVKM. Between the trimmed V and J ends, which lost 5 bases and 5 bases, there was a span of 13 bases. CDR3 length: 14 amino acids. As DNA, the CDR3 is TGTGCCAGCAGTCCGCGCGAGGCGTATCAGCCCCAGCATTTT. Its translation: CASSPREAYQPQHF.

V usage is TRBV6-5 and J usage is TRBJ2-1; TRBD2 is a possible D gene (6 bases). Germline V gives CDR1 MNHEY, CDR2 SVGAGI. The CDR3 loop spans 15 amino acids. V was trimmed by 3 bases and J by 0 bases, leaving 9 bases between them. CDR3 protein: CASSYYGSSYNEQFF. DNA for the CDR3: TGTGCCAGCAGTTATTACGGGAGCTCCTACAATGAGCAGTTCTTC.

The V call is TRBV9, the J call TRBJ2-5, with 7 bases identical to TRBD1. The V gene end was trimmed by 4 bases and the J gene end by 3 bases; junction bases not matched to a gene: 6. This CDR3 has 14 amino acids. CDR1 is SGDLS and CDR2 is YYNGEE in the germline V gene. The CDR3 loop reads CASSPGQLKETQYF. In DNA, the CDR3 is TGTGCCAGCAGCCCGGGACAGCTAAAAGAGACCCAGTACTTC.

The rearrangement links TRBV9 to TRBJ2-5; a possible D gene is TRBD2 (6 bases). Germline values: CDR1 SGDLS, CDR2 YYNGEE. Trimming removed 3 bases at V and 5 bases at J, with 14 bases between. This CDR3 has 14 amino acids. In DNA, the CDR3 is TGTGCCAGCAGCGCCTATGGAGGGGAGGAGACCCAGTACTTC. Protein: CASSAYGGEETQYF.

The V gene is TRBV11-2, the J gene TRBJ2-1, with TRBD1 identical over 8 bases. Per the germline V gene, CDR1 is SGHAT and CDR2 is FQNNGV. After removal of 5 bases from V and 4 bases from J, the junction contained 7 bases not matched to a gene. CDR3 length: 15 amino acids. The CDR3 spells CASSGDRGIYNEQFF. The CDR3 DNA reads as TGTGCCAGCAGCGGTGACAGGGGCATTTACAATGAGCAGTTCTTC.

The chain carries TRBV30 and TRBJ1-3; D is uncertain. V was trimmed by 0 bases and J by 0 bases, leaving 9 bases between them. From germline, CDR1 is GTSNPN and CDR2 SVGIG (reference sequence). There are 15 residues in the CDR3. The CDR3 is CAWSVLRYSGNTIYF. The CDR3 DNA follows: TGTGCCTGGAGTGTACTAAGGTACTCTGGAAACACCATATATTTT. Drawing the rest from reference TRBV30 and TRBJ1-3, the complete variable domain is SQTIHQWPATLVQPVGSPLSLECTVEGTSNPNLYWYRQAAGRGLQLLFYSVGIGQISSEVPQNLSASRPQDRQFILSSKKLLLSDSGFYLCAWSVLRYSGNTIYFGEGSWLTVV.

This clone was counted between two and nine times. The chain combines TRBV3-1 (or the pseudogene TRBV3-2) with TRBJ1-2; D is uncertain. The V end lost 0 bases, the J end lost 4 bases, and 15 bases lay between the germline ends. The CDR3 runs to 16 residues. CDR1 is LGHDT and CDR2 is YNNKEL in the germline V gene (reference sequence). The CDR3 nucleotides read TGTGCCAGCAGCCAAGATCTAAGTCAGAGGCCCTATGGCTACACCTTC. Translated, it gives CASSQDLSQRPYGYTF.

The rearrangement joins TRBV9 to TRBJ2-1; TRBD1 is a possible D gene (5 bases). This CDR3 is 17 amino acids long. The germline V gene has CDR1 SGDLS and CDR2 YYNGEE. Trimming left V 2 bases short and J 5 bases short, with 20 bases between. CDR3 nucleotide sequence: TGTGCCAGCAGCGTTCTCGGACACGTTTCCTTGAACAATGAGCAGTTCTTC. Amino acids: CASSVLGHVSLNNEQFF. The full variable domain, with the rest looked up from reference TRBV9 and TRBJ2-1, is DSGVTQTPKHLITATGQRVTLRCSPRSGDLSVYWYQQSLDQGLQFLIQYYNGEERAKGNILERFSAQQFPDLHSELNLSSLELGDSALYFCASSVLGHVSLNNEQFFGPGTRLTVL.